These 32 T cell receptor beta chains were sequenced from one sample in a study of blood T cell repertoires in COVID-19. Only in-frame clones appear in the TCRdb table, and some are missing; sequencing was by immunoSEQ multiplex PCR. The sample has about 170,000 clones, 82% seen once. Sequencing was done on a sample of peripheral blood. These receptors were collected from a woman aged 40-49 years with COVID-19, enrolled during active disease.

The chain recombines TRBV25-1 with TRBJ1-1; TRBD1 agrees at 12 bases. The length of the CDR3 is 14 residues. The junction had 6 bases not matched to a gene; V was cut back by 8 bases and J by 5 bases. CDR1 MGHDK and CDR2 SYGVNS come from the germline V gene. The CDR3 coding sequence is TGTGCCAGCGGGACAGGGGGCCGGGGGACTGAAGCTTTCTTT. This codes for CASGTGGRGTEAFF.

V gene TRBV28 combines with J gene TRBJ1-2, with 7 bases fitting TRBD1. V was clipped by 4 bases and J by 6 bases; unmatched bases: 8. The CDR3 has 14 residues. Germline CDR1 and CDR2: MDHEN and SYDVKM. CDR3 region: CASSWGQWKDGYTF. The DNA for the CDR3 is TGTGCCAGCAGTTGGGGACAGTGGAAGGATGGCTACACCTTC.

This clone was seen just once. The chain links TRBV9 to TRBJ2-3, with 9 bases matching TRBD2. With 0 bases clipped from V and 0 bases from J, the junction kept 8 bases outside the gene matches. Germline CDR1 and CDR2: SGDLS and YYNGEE. The length of the CDR3 is 18 residues. In DNA form, the CDR3 reads TGTGCCAGCAGCGTAGGGTCTAGCGGGGCACCTAGCACAGATACGCAGTATTTT. This encodes CASSVGSSGAPSTDTQYF.

The genes are TRBV12-3 or TRBV12-4 and TRBJ1-1, with TRBD1 matching over 9 bases. There are 13 residues in the CDR3. Trimming removed 5 bases from V and 14 bases from J; junction bases left unmatched: 12. The CDR3 bases are TGTGCCAGCAGTCCCCGGACAGGGGCCGGATGCTTCTTT. Its translation is CASSPRTGAGCFF.

The genes are TRBV7-3 and TRBJ1-1; the D is unclear. CDR1 is SGHTA, CDR2 FQGTGA, per germline. The V gene lost 5 bases and the J gene lost 1 base, with 11 bases spanning the gap. The CDR3 runs to 14 residues. CDR3 nucleotides: TGTGCCAGCAGCGCCGGAGGTCGGAACACTGAAGCTTTCTTT. Protein sequence: CASSAGGRNTEAFF.

The J gene is TRBJ2-5, the V gene TRBV11-2; no clear D gene. The CDR3 loop spans 12 amino acids. V lost 5 bases and J lost 5, with 9 bases in between. Germline loops: CDR1 SGHAT, CDR2 FQNNGV. CDR3 residues: CASSEVVETQYF. The CDR3 DNA is TGTGCCAGCAGCGAGGTCGTGGAGACCCAGTACTTC.

V gene TRBV9 combines with J gene TRBJ2-2; weak D call: TRBD2 (5 bases). The CDR3 has 14 residues. V lost 1 base to trimming and J lost 3 bases, with 7 bases between them. The germline gives CDR1 SGDLS, CDR2 YYNGEE. CDR3 residues: CASSVSGYTGELFF. The CDR3, as DNA: TGTGCCAGCAGCGTATCGGGGTACACCGGGGAGCTGTTTTTT. Full variable domain (remainder filled in from reference TRBV9 and TRBJ2-2): DSGVTQTPKHLITATGQRVTLRCSPRSGDLSVYWYQQSLDQGLQFLIQYYNGEERAKGNILERFSAQQFPDLHSELNLSSLELGDSALYFCASSVSGYTGELFFGEGSRLTVL.

This clone was observed once. The rearrangement links TRBV7-9 to TRBJ2-1; tentatively, D is TRBD1 (5 bases). From germline, CDR1 is SEHNR and CDR2 FQNEAQ (reference sequence). The V end lost 1 base, the J end lost 8 bases, and 15 bases lay between the germline ends. CDR3 length: 15 amino acids. CDR3 protein: CASSLEGFSSDEQFF. The CDR3, as DNA: TGTGCCAGCAGCTTAGAGGGGTTCTCTTCCGATGAGCAGTTCTTC.

This clone was found a few times. This chain connects TRBV28 to TRBJ1-5, with 8 bases identical to TRBD1. The CDR3 consists of 15 residues. Germline assignment: CDR1 MDHEN and CDR2 SYDVKM. With 5 bases clipped from V and 6 bases from J, the junction kept 9 bases outside the gene matches. CDR3 sequence reads: CASSPPGGTGQPQHF. In nucleotides, the CDR3 is TGTGCCAGCAGTCCGCCCGGGGGGACAGGTCAGCCCCAGCATTTT.

The gene calls are TRBV24-1 and TRBJ2-1, with 7 nucleotides matching TRBD2. The V and J ends lost 2 bases and 3 bases, in that order; junction bases with no gene match: 3. The CDR3 runs to 15 residues. CDR1 KGHDR and CDR2 SFDVKD come from the germline V gene. CDR3 residues: CATSDSPSGYNEQFF. The CDR3 DNA is TGTGCCACCAGTGATTCCCCTAGCGGCTACAATGAGCAGTTCTTC.

The rearrangement links TRBV5-4 to TRBJ2-1; TRBD2 agrees at 13 bases. With V trimmed by 2 bases and J by 7 bases, 3 bases remained unmatched. The CDR3 has 15 residues. CDR1 is SGHNT and CDR2 is YYREEE in the germline V gene (reference sequence). CDR3 region: CASSFTSGRGNEQFF. CDR3 DNA sequence: TGTGCCAGCAGCTTTACTAGCGGGAGGGGGAATGAGCAGTTCTTC.

Only a few counts were recorded for this clone. The chain carries TRBV19 and TRBJ2-4; D is possibly TRBD1 (6 bases). The CDR3 has 11 residues. Germline CDR1 is LNHDA and CDR2 is SQIVND (reference sequence). Trimming left V 6 bases short and J 15 bases short, with 15 bases between. CDR3 sequence (DNA): TGTGCCAGTAGCCCCGGGCCAGGGGTGTACTTC. It encodes CASSPGPGVYF.

The chain joins TRBV7-6 to TRBJ2-2, with 12 positions matching TRBD2. Germline values: CDR1 SGHVS, CDR2 FNYEAQ. Trimming took 5 bases from V and 7 from J; bases not matched to a gene: 8. This CDR3 is 16 amino acids long. Written as DNA, the CDR3 is TGTGCCAGCAGCCCGAGACTAGCGGGAGTTGGCGGGGAGCTGTTTTTT. Protein sequence: CASSPRLAGVGGELFF.

The rearrangement joins TRBV9 to TRBJ2-7; 7 bases are shared with TRBD2. CDR1 is SGDLS, CDR2 YYNGEE, per germline. The V gene end was trimmed by 0 bases and the J gene end by 6 bases; junction bases not matched to a gene: 12. The CDR3 extends over 16 amino acids. CDR3 coding DNA: TGTGCCAGCAGCGTAGGGTCCTCAGCGGGAATCTCCGAGCAGTACTTC. Protein product: CASSVGSSAGISEQYF.

The chain combines TRBV19 with TRBJ2-7, with 11 bases matching TRBD2. After removal of 5 bases from V and 3 bases from J, the junction contained 6 bases not matched to a gene. CDR1 LNHDA and CDR2 SQIVND come from the germline V gene (reference sequence). CDR3 size: 15 residues. The CDR3 reads CASSLAGGSYYEQYF. The DNA for the CDR3 is TGTGCCAGTAGTTTAGCGGGAGGGTCCTACTACGAGCAGTACTTC.

This sequence joins TRBV3-1 (or the pseudogene TRBV3-2) and TRBJ2-7; 12 nucleotides agree with TRBD1. From germline, CDR1 is LGHDT and CDR2 YNNKEL (reference sequence). The V and J ends lost 4 bases and 6 bases, in that order; junction bases with no gene match: 16. The CDR3 totals 18 residues. The CDR3: CASSLITPGQGARGEQYF. For the CDR3, the DNA is TGTGCCAGCAGCCTCATAACTCCGGGACAGGGGGCACGGGGCGAGCAGTACTTC.

The chain has TRBV2 and TRBJ1-6, with D possibly matching TRBD1 (6 bases). CDR1 and CDR2 (germline): SNHLY, FYNNEI. There are 15 residues in the CDR3. Deletions cut 5 bases from V and 7 bases from J, with 15 bases between. The DNA for the CDR3 is TGTGCCAGCAGTCGATCGCAGGGGTACAATTCACCCCTCCACTTT. Amino acids: CASSRSQGYNSPLHF.

The V gene is TRBV19, the J gene TRBJ2-7; D gene uncertain. V was cut by 4 bases and J by 5 bases, with 18 bases left in between. The CDR3 has 15 amino acids. The germline V gene has CDR1 LNHDA and CDR2 SQIVND (reference sequence). The CDR3 region has the DNA TGTGCCAGTAGTACTTCTAGGTCGTCGCGCCACGAGCAGTACTTC. Its protein product is CASSTSRSSRHEQYF.

This clone has ten or more counts. The chain links TRBV30 to TRBJ1-1, with 7 bases that match TRBD1. J gave up 0 bases and V 5 bases, and 3 bases lay outside the gene matches. Germline CDR1 and CDR2: GTSNPN and SVGIG (reference sequence). The CDR3 length is 13 residues. The CDR3 spells CAWGTALNTEAFF. As DNA, the CDR3 is TGTGCCTGGGGGACAGCCTTGAACACTGAAGCTTTCTTT.

The genes are TRBV2 and TRBJ1-5; D not certain. Trimming shortened V by 3 bases and J by 7 bases, and 13 bases separated the two germline ends. The CDR3 totals 14 residues. Germline loops: CDR1 SNHLY, CDR2 FYNNEI. Here the CDR3 DNA reads TGTGCCAGCAGTGACCCCGCGCTTCGACAGCCCCAGCATTTT. It yields the protein CASSDPALRQPQHF. The complete variable domain, with remaining parts taken from reference TRBV2 and TRBJ1-5, reads EPEVTQTPSHQVTQMGQEVILRCVPISNHLYFYWYRQILGQKVEFLVSFYNNEISEKSEIFDDQFSVERPDGSNFTLKIRSTKLEDSAMYFCASSDPALRQPQHFGDGTRLSIL.

V usage is TRBV19 and J usage is TRBJ1-5; TRBD1 might be the D (6 bases). Trimming stripped 5 bases from V and 0 bases from J, with 17 bases between. This CDR3 is built from 17 residues. Germline loops: CDR1 LNHDA, CDR2 SQIVND (reference sequence). CDR3 loop: CASSLGRGPNSNQPQHF. In DNA form, the CDR3 reads TGTGCCAGTAGTTTGGGCAGGGGTCCGAATAGCAATCAGCCCCAGCATTTT.

The CDR3 DNA follows: TGCGCCAGCTCCCGAGACTATGGCTACACCTTC. It codes for CASSRDYGYTF. The chain combines TRBV5-1 with TRBJ1-2; D is undetermined. The germline V gene encodes CDR1 SGHRS and CDR2 YFSETQ. There are 11 residues in the CDR3. The V end lost 7 bases, the J end lost 3 bases, and 7 bases lay between the germline ends.

The chain carries TRBV10-1 and TRBJ2-4; possible D gene TRBD1, 6 bases. Germline V gene sequence: CDR1 WNHNN, CDR2 SYGVQD (reference sequence). The CDR3 extends over 16 amino acids. Trimming took off 0 bases at V and 4 bases at J, with 13 bases between the two ends. CDR3: CASSESVAGTKNIQYF. The CDR3 DNA follows: TGCGCCAGCAGTGAGTCGGTGGCAGGGACAAAAAACATTCAGTACTTC.

This chain uses TRBV6-6 with TRBJ1-5, with D maybe TRBD1 (5 bases). Germline V CDR1 and CDR2: MNHNY, SVGAGI (reference sequence). Trimming pared 8 bases from V and 0 bases from J, leaving 8 bases between. The CDR3 consists of 13 residues. CDR3 sequence (DNA): TGTGCCAGCCGGGACTATAGCAATCAGCCCCAGCATTTT. Translated, it gives CASRDYSNQPQHF.

The chain combines TRBV15 with TRBJ2-5; D is perhaps TRBD1 (6 bases). The germline V gene has CDR1 LNHNV and CDR2 YYDKDF (reference sequence). V was clipped by 3 bases and J by 4 bases, with 12 bases between them. The CDR3 is 14 residues long. The CDR3 DNA reads as TGTGCCACCAGCAGGGACAGTAGTAGAGAGACCCAGTACTTC. Translated, it gives CATSRDSSRETQYF.

V is TRBV19 and J is TRBJ2-1, with D tentatively TRBD1 (6 bases). The CDR3 contains 13 residues. Between the trimmed V and J ends, which lost 1 base and 5 bases, there was a span of 6 bases. Germline CDR1 LNHDA, CDR2 SQIVND (reference sequence). The DNA for the CDR3 is TGTGCCAGTAGTATAGGGACAGACAATGAGCAGTTCTTC. It yields the protein CASSIGTDNEQFF.

V usage is TRBV12-3 or TRBV12-4 and J usage is TRBJ1-5, with TRBD1 identical over 7 bases. This CDR3 is built from 13 residues. V was pared by 8 bases and J by 7 bases, with 8 bases of the junction left unmatched. CDR3 in DNA: TGTGCCAGCGGGAAACAGGGGTTCCAGCCCCAGCATTTT. This encodes CASGKQGFQPQHF.

V usage is TRBV28 and J usage is TRBJ2-7, with TRBD2 identical over 12 bases. The CDR3 covers 18 residues. V lost 3 bases to trimming and J lost 3 bases; unmatched junction nucleotides: 12. Germline values: CDR1 MDHEN, CDR2 SYDVKM. The DNA of the CDR3 is TGTGCCAGCAGTTTTTTTCGGCTAGCGGGAGGGAATCTCTACGAGCAGTACTTC. Amino acid sequence: CASSFFRLAGGNLYEQYF.

The chain combines TRBV19 with TRBJ1-1; possibly TRBD1 for D (6 bases). CDR1 and CDR2 (germline): LNHDA, SQIVND (reference sequence). The CDR3 spans 12 residues. V was shortened by 5 bases and J by 7 bases, with 11 bases between the two germline ends. CDR3 sequence (DNA): TGTGCCAGTAGTGCCGGGACATTTGAAGCTTTCTTT. Its translation: CASSAGTFEAFF.

This clone was seen only once. The CDR3 is CASSQFDRGNTEAFF. CDR3 coding DNA: TGCGCCAGCAGTCAATTTGACAGGGGAAACACTGAAGCTTTCTTT. V and J are TRBV4-1 and TRBJ1-1; 8 bases are a match to TRBD1. This CDR3 is 15 amino acids long. V lost 6 bases to trimming and J lost 2 bases; unmatched junction nucleotides: 8. Germline CDR1 MGHRA, CDR2 YSYEKL.

J is TRBJ1-3 and V is TRBV9; D may be TRBD1 (6 bases). Trimming took off 4 bases at V and 0 bases at J, with 14 bases between the two ends. CDR3 length: 16 residues. Germline assignment: CDR1 SGDLS and CDR2 YYNGEE. The CDR3 coding sequence is TGTGCCAGCAGCCCCCAGGACAGTAACTCTGGAAACACCATATATTTT. Translating gives CASSPQDSNSGNTIYF.

This clone was counted between two and nine times. The CDR3 reads CASSLGGRASYVGYTF. For the CDR3, the DNA is TGCGCCAGCAGTCTTGGGGGCAGGGCAAGTTATGTTGGCTACACCTTC. This chain joins TRBV5-1 and TRBJ1-2, with D perhaps TRBD1 (6 bases). Per the germline V gene, CDR1 is SGHRS and CDR2 is YFSETQ. V was shortened by 5 bases and J by 7 bases, with 24 bases between the two germline ends. This CDR3 contains 16 residues.